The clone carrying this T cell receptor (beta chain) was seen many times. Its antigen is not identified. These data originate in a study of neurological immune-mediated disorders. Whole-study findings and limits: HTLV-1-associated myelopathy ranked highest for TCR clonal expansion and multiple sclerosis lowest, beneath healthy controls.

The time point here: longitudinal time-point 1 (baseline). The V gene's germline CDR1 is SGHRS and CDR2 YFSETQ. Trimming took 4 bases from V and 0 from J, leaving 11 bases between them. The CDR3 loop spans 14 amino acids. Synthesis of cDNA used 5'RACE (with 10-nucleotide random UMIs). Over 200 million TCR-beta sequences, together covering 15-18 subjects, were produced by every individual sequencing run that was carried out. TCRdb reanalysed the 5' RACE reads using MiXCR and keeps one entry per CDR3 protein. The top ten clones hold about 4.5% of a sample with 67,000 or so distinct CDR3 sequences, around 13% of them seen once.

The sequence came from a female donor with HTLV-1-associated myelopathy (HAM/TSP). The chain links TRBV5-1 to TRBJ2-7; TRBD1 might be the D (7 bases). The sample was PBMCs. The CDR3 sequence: CASSPQGGSYEQYF. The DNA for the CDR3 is TGCGCCAGCAGCCCCCAGGGGGGCTCCTACGAGCAGTACTTC. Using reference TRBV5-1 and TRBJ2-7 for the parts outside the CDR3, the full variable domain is KAGVTQTPRYLIKTRGQQVTLSCSPISGHRSVSWYQQTPGQGLQFLFEYFSETQRNKGNFPGRFSGRQFSNSRSEMNVSTLELGDSALYLCASSPQGGSYEQYFGPGTRLTVT.